Listed below are T cell receptor beta chains from one sample, sequenced in a study of T cell repertoires in cytomegalovirus infection. TCRdb called the reads again in MiXCR, with one record for every CDR3 protein. The sample shows 200,000 to 250,000 distinct CDR3 sequences, around two fifths of them seen only once. What these receptors recognize is not known. The sequencing used CD8+ T cells from cultured PBMCs, collected from culture after CMV antigen stimulation. These receptors were taken from a human donor in good health (CMV status not recorded). Some clones in this sample may be carry-over from other donors' samples. CDR3s include the opening cysteine and the closing phenylalanine or tryptophan. Each record gives: V gene, J gene, D gene, clone size, CDR3 protein. D genes are given only for firm matches. Expanded clones get a size class; other rows say once, few or many, or leave the size out.

TRBV7-6	TRBJ2-5	TRBD1	.	CASSSRDRGRRETQYF
TRBV28	TRBJ1-3	.	few	CASSPGTTGNTIYF
TRBV5-4	TRBJ2-3	TRBD2	few	CASSRKRETSTDTQYF
TRBV7-3	TRBJ2-2	.	.	CASSFSPGRVNTGELFF
TRBV12-3/TRBV12-4	TRBJ2-3	.	.	CASSLPLTDTQYF
TRBV19	TRBJ2-1	.	.	CASTGVPSYNEQFF
TRBV7-9	TRBJ1-2	TRBD1	.	CASSTQTGGDGYTF
TRBV7-8	TRBJ1-2	TRBD1	.	CASSSDRVYGYTF
TRBV5-5	TRBJ1-5	.	.	CASSFTGMSNQPQHF
TRBV18	TRBJ2-5	.	.	CASSPRIAREQETQYF
TRBV5-6	TRBJ2-1	TRBD2	once	CASSQGLAGAHEQFF
TRBV7-9	TRBJ2-5	TRBD2	.	CASTPGNSGLFQETQYF
TRBV11-2	TRBJ1-2	TRBD1	few	CASSLDEPGTGEDYGYTF
TRBV6-5	TRBJ1-2	.	few	CASSYSISANYGYTF
TRBV7-6	TRBJ1-6	.	few	CASSADRSGYSPLHF
TRBV6-1	TRBJ2-3	.	few	CASRRDSRAGSTDTQYF
TRBV6-8	TRBJ1-1	.	once	CASSYSTENTEAFF
TRBV6-2/TRBV6-3	TRBJ1-1	.	few	CASGPDSLNTEAFF
TRBV12-3/TRBV12-4	TRBJ1-2	TRBD1	.	CASSLGGQGVLDYGYTF
TRBV7-9	TRBJ2-7	.	few	CASSLKAAVVEEQYF
TRBV29-1	TRBJ1-1	.	.	CSVEYASGHTEAFF
TRBV7-8	TRBJ1-4	TRBD1	.	CASSPRSDRPQIELFF
TRBV7-9	TRBJ1-5	.	.	CASSPPGSNQPQHF
TRBV12-3/TRBV12-4	TRBJ1-1	.	once	CASSSSTRTGRNTEAFF
TRBV28	TRBJ2-4	.	few	CASSLSPGVAKNIQYF
TRBV7-1	TRBJ1-1	.	few	CASSPQAGFEAFF
TRBV7-6	TRBJ1-1	TRBD1	.	CASSLSGPGQMRKNTEAFF
TRBV28	TRBJ2-7	TRBD1	once	CASSRTRQGDEQYF
TRBV23-1	TRBJ1-5	.	few	CASSQSQETVSNQPQHF
TRBV18	TRBJ1-5	.	few	CASSPKDRTYQPQHF
TRBV13	TRBJ1-5	.	.	CASSLGLTLSNQPQHF
TRBV28	TRBJ2-7	.	.	CASSFSRGQYF
TRBV12-3/TRBV12-4	TRBJ2-4	TRBD1	.	CASSSDRAEDIQYF
TRBV6-6	TRBJ2-1	.	few	CASSYLKSDEQFF